One sample yielded the 28 T cell receptor beta chains listed below, sequenced in a study of blood T cell repertoires in COVID-19. Data came from immunoSEQ multiplex PCR; TCRdb stores just in-frame clones and leaves some out. The table records approximately 210,000 clones, 80% of them present only once. The sequencing input was peripheral blood. These receptors came from a human donor in a cohort sampled during active COVID-19.

The rearrangement uses TRBV9 and TRBJ2-7; TRBD1 aligns across 12 bases. Germline V gene lookup returns CDR1 SGDLS and CDR2 YYNGEE. This CDR3 comprises 14 residues. J lost 5 bases, V lost 4 bases, and 4 bases had no gene match. In DNA form, the CDR3 reads TGTGCCAGCAGCATCGGGACAGGGGGCAACGAGCAGTACTTC. It codes for CASSIGTGGNEQYF.

This clone came up a few times. J is TRBJ2-1 and V is TRBV30, with D possibly being TRBD1 (6 bases). This CDR3 has 13 residues. CDR1 is GTSNPN and CDR2 is SVGIG in the germline V gene (reference sequence). CDR3 in DNA: TGTGCTTGCCTCGGACAGCGGTACAATGAGCAGTTCTTC. It translates to CACLGQRYNEQFF.

The V gene is TRBV18, the J gene TRBJ1-1; possibly TRBD1 for D (5 bases). Trimming shortened V by 3 bases and J by 4 bases, and 18 bases separated the two germline ends. Germline V CDR1 and CDR2: KGHSH, LQKENI. The CDR3 is made up of 16 amino acids. The CDR3 reads CASSPRGVGVGTEAFF. In DNA, the CDR3 is TGTGCCAGCTCACCGCGGGGGGTGGGGGTTGGCACTGAAGCTTTCTTT. The full variable domain, with the rest looked up from reference TRBV18 and TRBJ1-1, is NAGVMQNPRHLVRRRGQEARLRCSPMKGHSHVYWYRQLPEEGLKFMVYLQKENIIDESGMPKERFSAEFPKEGPSILRIQQVVRGDSAAYFCASSPRGVGVGTEAFFGQGTRLTVV.

The J gene is TRBJ2-7, the V gene TRBV7-6; 7 bases line up with TRBD2. Trimming at V came to 1 base and at J to 5 bases, leaving 8 bases not matched to a gene. CDR3 size: 15 residues. Germline V gene data show CDR1 as SGHVS and CDR2 as FNYEAQ. As DNA, the CDR3 is TGTGCCAGCAGCTTAGGTGGGCGGGAGCTCGACGAGCAGTACTTC. This sequence encodes CASSLGGRELDEQYF.

This chain links TRBV29-1 with TRBJ1-1; D uncertain. CDR1 and CDR2 (germline): SQVTM, ANQGSEA. Trimming left V 4 bases short and J 0 bases short, with 9 bases between. This CDR3 has 13 amino acids. The CDR3, as DNA: TGCAGCGTTGTCAGGATCATGAACACTGAAGCTTTCTTT. This translates into CSVVRIMNTEAFF.

This chain uses TRBV20-1 with TRBJ2-1; D uncertain. Germline V CDR1 and CDR2: DFQATT, SNEGSKA (reference sequence). The V gene lost 0 bases and the J gene lost 9 bases, with 6 bases spanning the gap. The CDR3 sequence is 11 residues long. The CDR3 coding sequence is TGCAGTGCTAGAGATCGGGTTGAGCAGTTCTTC. This gives the protein CSARDRVEQFF.

The chain recombines TRBV2 with TRBJ1-1; maybe TRBD1 (5 bases). The V and J ends lost 6 bases and 4 bases respectively, with 9 bases between them. CDR3 length equals 12 residues. CDR1 is SNHLY and CDR2 is FYNNEI in the germline V gene. The chain's CDR3 is CASRQGITEAFF. CDR3 coding DNA: TGTGCCAGCAGGCAGGGTATCACTGAAGCTTTCTTT. Full variable domain (remainder filled in from reference TRBV2 and TRBJ1-1): EPEVTQTPSHQVTQMGQEVILRCVPISNHLYFYWYRQILGQKVEFLVSFYNNEISEKSEIFDDQFSVERPDGSNFTLKIRSTKLEDSAMYFCASRQGITEAFFGQGTRLTVV.

This clone occurred a few times. The CDR3 spells CASSMGTTTEAFF. The CDR3 DNA sequence: TGTGCCAGTAGTATGGGGACTACCACTGAAGCTTTCTTT. The chain joins TRBV19 to TRBJ1-1, with a weak D call TRBD1 (5 bases). This CDR3 spans 13 amino acids. Per germline, CDR1 LNHDA and CDR2 SQIVND (reference sequence). Trimming shortened V by 3 bases and J by 4 bases, and 9 bases separated the two germline ends.

The V and J genes are TRBV6-5 and TRBJ1-2; D gene unclear. Trimming removed 2 bases at V and 8 bases at J, with 15 bases between. The CDR3 loop spans 14 amino acids. Germline-derived CDR1 and CDR2 are MNHEY and SVGAGI. In DNA form, the CDR3 reads TGTGCCAGCAGTTACACCCCAAAGTCCCAGGGCTACACCTTC. Translating it yields CASSYTPKSQGYTF.

The J gene is TRBJ1-4, the V gene TRBV6-5; D is uncertain. The CDR3 is made up of 15 amino acids. CDR1 is MNHEY and CDR2 is SVGAGI in the germline V gene. The V and J ends lost 0 bases and 6 bases respectively, with 11 bases between them. CDR3 region: CASSYSRALDEKLFF. CDR3 sequence (DNA): TGTGCCAGCAGTTACTCGAGGGCACTGGATGAAAAACTGTTTTTT.

This clone was seen a single time. V usage is TRBV28 and J usage is TRBJ2-7; TRBD2 is a possible D gene (6 bases). Germline V gene lookup returns CDR1 MDHEN and CDR2 SYDVKM. Trimming cost V 3 bases and J 3 bases, with 15 bases left between them. The CDR3 extends over 15 amino acids. CDR3 in amino acids: CASSLWGGLNYEQYF. Written as DNA, the CDR3 is TGTGCCAGCAGTTTGTGGGGAGGCCTGAACTACGAGCAGTACTTC.

A single count supports this clone. The V call is TRBV24-1, the J call TRBJ1-1; TRBD1 matches 7 bases. The V and J ends lost 4 bases and 11 bases, in that order; junction bases with no gene match: 9. The germline V gene has CDR1 KGHDR and CDR2 SFDVKD. The CDR3 length is 13 residues. Here the CDR3 DNA reads TGTGCCACCAGTGACCCTGGACAGGCAGGGGCTTTCTTT. Its protein is CATSDPGQAGAFF.

This chain links TRBV7-2 with TRBJ2-1; TRBD2 agrees at 9 bases. The junction had 8 bases not matched to a gene; V was cut back by 5 bases and J by 6 bases. The CDR3 spans 15 residues. Germline lookup yields CDR1 SGHTA and CDR2 FQGNSA. CDR3 region: CASSEGSGSGNEQFF. The CDR3 DNA reads TGTGCCAGCAGCGAGGGTAGCGGGAGTGGCAATGAGCAGTTCTTC.

The rearrangement uses TRBV12-3 or TRBV12-4 and TRBJ1-6, with D maybe TRBD1 (5 bases). This CDR3 spans 13 amino acids. V was clipped by 4 bases and J by 12 bases, with 13 bases between them. In DNA, the CDR3 is TGTGCCAGCAGTTCCGGGGGAGGCAAACCCCTCCACTTT. Its translation is CASSSGGGKPLHF.

This clone was detected a few times. One end of the junction fails to match germline, which may point to a read error. The chain uses TRBV6-2 or TRBV6-3 and TRBJ1-1; possibly TRBD1 for D (5 bases). Germline loops: CDR1 MNHEY, CDR2 SVGEGT. The CDR3 spans 15 residues. The CDR3 loop is CASTYYPGDPTEAFF. The CDR3 nucleotides read TGTGCCAGCACTTACTACCCGGGGGACCCCACTGAAGCTTTCTTT.

The rearrangement uses TRBV11-2 and TRBJ1-2, with D possibly being TRBD1 (5 bases). Germline assignment: CDR1 SGHAT and CDR2 FQNNGV. The germline V and J ends were trimmed by 3 bases and 2 bases, with 10 bases remaining between them. The CDR3 spans 14 residues. CDR3 nucleotide sequence: TGTGCCAGCAGCTTGCTCCCAGGGAACTATGGCTACACCTTC. This gives the protein CASSLLPGNYGYTF.

The CDR3 reads CSAAPQFQETQYF. The CDR3 DNA reads TGCAGCGCTGCCCCACAGTTCCAAGAGACCCAGTACTTC. This chain joins TRBV29-1 and TRBJ2-5; unclear D gene. The CDR3 is 13 residues long. V was cut by 7 bases and J by 1 base, with 13 bases left in between. Germline CDR1 reads SQVTM; CDR2 reads ANQGSEA.

The chain has TRBV19 and TRBJ2-1; 11 bases are shared with TRBD2. V was clipped by 6 bases and J by 4 bases; unmatched bases: 8. CDR3 length: 16 residues. Per germline, CDR1 LNHDA and CDR2 SQIVND (reference sequence). The CDR3 loop is CASRGTSGGTYNEQFF. The DNA for the CDR3 is TGTGCCAGTAGAGGGACTAGCGGAGGTACTTACAATGAGCAGTTCTTC.

V usage is TRBV14 and J usage is TRBJ2-7, with D possibly being TRBD1 (5 bases). The CDR3 extends over 15 amino acids. Germline lookup yields CDR1 SGHDN and CDR2 FVKESK. V lost 1 base to trimming and J lost 3 bases, with 13 bases between them. CDR3 in amino acids: CASSQGSAGFYEQYF. The CDR3 DNA reads as TGTGCCAGCAGCCAAGGGTCCGCAGGGTTCTACGAGCAGTACTTC.

This clone was found a few times. The chain uses TRBV7-9 and TRBJ2-7, with D maybe TRBD2 (5 bases). The CDR3 length is 15 residues. CDR1 SEHNR and CDR2 FQNEAQ come from the germline V gene (reference sequence). The germline V and J ends were trimmed by 2 bases and 2 bases, with 13 bases remaining between them. The CDR3 DNA reads as TGTGCCAGCAGCTTAACCCAAAGCGGTACCTACGAGCAGTACTTC. It specifies CASSLTQSGTYEQYF.

This clone was counted only a few times. The rearrangement links TRBV7-3 to TRBJ2-1; D is undetermined. Germline CDR1 is SGHTA and CDR2 is FQGTGA. The CDR3 is made up of 13 amino acids. Deletions cut 5 bases from V and 6 bases from J, with 11 bases between. The CDR3 sequence: CASSPTYANEQFF. CDR3 bases: TGTGCCAGCAGCCCCACCTACGCCAATGAGCAGTTCTTC.

The chain has TRBV19 and TRBJ2-4; 7 bases match TRBD1. The germline V gene encodes CDR1 LNHDA and CDR2 SQIVND (reference sequence). J was trimmed by 2 bases and V by 7 bases; bases with no gene match: 11. CDR3 length equals 16 residues. This chain's CDR3 is CASTPGGPLTKNIQYF. CDR3 coding DNA: TGTGCCAGTACTCCAGGGGGTCCCCTAACCAAAAACATTCAGTACTTC.

The chain combines TRBV18 with TRBJ2-2; 7 bases are a match to TRBD1. The germline gives CDR1 KGHSH, CDR2 LQKENI. J lost 3 bases, V lost 1 base, and 2 bases had no gene match. This CDR3 has 15 residues. This CDR3 is CASSPQGAYTGELFF. In nucleotides, the CDR3 is TGTGCCAGCTCACCACAGGGGGCTTACACCGGGGAGCTGTTTTTT.

The J gene is TRBJ1-1, the V gene TRBV2; a weak D match, TRBD1 (6 bases). CDR3 length: 15 amino acids. CDR1 and CDR2 (germline): SNHLY, FYNNEI. V was trimmed by 0 bases and J by 0 bases, leaving 8 bases between them. CDR3 sequence reads: CASSEAGTMNTEAFF. The CDR3 coding sequence is TGTGCCAGCAGTGAAGCCGGGACAATGAACACTGAAGCTTTCTTT.

The V and J genes are TRBV11-2 and TRBJ2-2; tentatively, D is TRBD2 (5 bases). The CDR3 is 13 residues long. CDR1 and CDR2 (germline): SGHAT, FQNNGV. V lost 1 base and J 5 bases, leaving 5 bases between the germline ends. The CDR3 here is CASSLGRTGELFF. The CDR3 DNA sequence: TGTGCCAGCAGCTTAGGGAGGACCGGGGAGCTGTTTTTT.

This chain uses TRBV12-3 or TRBV12-4 with TRBJ2-7, with unresolved D. The CDR3 is 13 amino acids. V was clipped by 1 base and J by 3 bases, with 7 bases between them. The CDR3 here is CASSLGLRYEQYF. CDR3 nucleotides: TGTGCCAGCAGTTTAGGACTCCGCTACGAGCAGTACTTC.

The V gene is TRBV5-5, the J gene TRBJ2-5, with 7 positions matching TRBD1. The CDR3 loop spans 13 amino acids. Trimming at V came to 3 bases and at J to 4 bases, leaving 3 bases not matched to a gene. Looked up from germline, CDR1 is SGHKS and CDR2 is YYEKEE (reference sequence). As DNA, the CDR3 is TGTGCCAGCAGCTGGGCAGGGGGAGAGACCCAGTACTTC. Amino acids: CASSWAGGETQYF.

The chain has TRBV6-4 and TRBJ2-3; 8 bases match TRBD2. Per germline, CDR1 MRHNA and CDR2 SNTAGT. CDR3 length equals 16 residues. V gave up 1 base and J gave up 5 bases; unmatched junction bases: 8. The CDR3: CASSDFSGRGIDTQYF. In DNA form, the CDR3 reads TGTGCCAGCAGTGACTTCAGCGGGAGAGGTATAGATACGCAGTATTTT.